Listed here are 9 T cell receptor beta chains from one sample, sequenced in a study of regulatory T cells in long-lasting Graves disease (TCRdb year 2021). Receptor amplification or capture employed multiplex PCR. The run used an Illumina HiSeq 4000. CDR3 regions were amplified by Arm-PCR with iRepertoire HTBI primers to construct TCR beta libraries. TCRdb trimmed public reads at Q25 via fastp, called clones via MiXCR and kept in-frame beta chains. CDR3 protein sequences are deduplicated, and each keeps its most common genes and DNA. Counted in this sample were hundreds of thousands of distinct CDR3 sequences; roughly 22% of them appeared once. The ten largest clones represent less than 15% of the sample. Taken with the paper, the label for time point translates to: persistent/refractory GD, antithyroid drugs over 5 years with positive TRAb. For both TCR sequencing and RNA sequencing, RNA was extracted from PBMCs using TRIzol.

The specimen was peripheral blood mononuclear cells (PBMCs), collected when the disease was refractory, from a patient treated with antithyroid drugs. All receptors come from a female donor with Graves disease.

This sequence joins TRBV30 and TRBJ1-2; no reliable D call. CDR3 length: 12 amino acids. Trimming took off 1 base at V and 4 bases at J, with 7 bases between the two ends. Looked up from germline, CDR1 is GTSNPN and CDR2 is SVGIG (reference sequence). The DNA for the CDR3 is TGTGCCTGGAGTGACACCGGCTATGGCTACACCTTC. This translates into CAWSDTGYGYTF.

The chain joins TRBV20-1 to TRBJ2-5, with 8 nucleotides matching TRBD1. Per germline, CDR1 DFQATT and CDR2 SNEGSKA (reference sequence). The CDR3 is 14 residues long. The ends lost 6 bases at V and 5 bases at J; junction bases unmatched: 11. CDR3 in DNA: TGCAGTGCCAGACCTGACAGGGGCCCGGAGACCCAGTACTTC. Protein sequence: CSARPDRGPETQYF.

In its sample, this clonotype was seen many times. The rearrangement joins TRBV6-5 to TRBJ2-7, with D uncertain. This CDR3 is built from 12 residues. Germline V lookup: CDR1 MNHEY, CDR2 SVGAGI. With 0 bases removed from V and 5 bases from J, the gap between germline ends came to 5 bases. Written as DNA, the CDR3 is TGTGCCAGCAGTTACTCGCGACACGAGCAGTACTTC. This translates into CASSYSRHEQYF.

This clonotype was recorded at least ten times. V usage is TRBV28 and J usage is TRBJ1-5; D gene ambiguous. Trimming pared 4 bases from V and 11 bases from J, leaving 12 bases between. CDR3 length: 12 residues. The germline V gene has CDR1 MDHEN and CDR2 SYDVKM. The CDR3 DNA reads TGTGCCAGCAGTTACACCCCAGCGACCCAGCATTTT. Translation: CASSYTPATQHF.

Many counts were recorded for this clonotype. The rearrangement uses TRBV11-2 and TRBJ1-1; unclear D gene. Between the trimmed V and J ends, which lost 2 bases and 4 bases, there was a span of 11 bases. The germline V gene has CDR1 SGHAT and CDR2 FQNNGV. The CDR3 length is 14 residues. The CDR3 sequence is CASSLIPSSTEAFF. DNA for the CDR3: TGTGCCAGCAGCTTAATTCCATCGAGCACTGAAGCTTTCTTT.

The gene calls are TRBV9 and TRBJ1-6; D possibly corresponds to TRBD1 (5 bases). V lost 8 bases and J 9 bases, leaving 15 bases between the germline ends. CDR1 and CDR2 from the germline V gene are SGDLS and YYNGEE. CDR3 length equals 13 residues. CDR3 DNA: TGTGCCAGTTCCGGGACCACGGGTTCACCCCTCCACTTT. Encoded protein: CASSGTTGSPLHF.

The chain links TRBV25-1 to TRBJ2-2; TRBD1 matches at 7 bases. Germline V CDR1 and CDR2: MGHDK, SYGVNS. This CDR3 is 16 amino acids long. Trimming took 2 bases from V and 7 from J; bases not matched to a gene: 10. Here the CDR3 reads CASSERETGYGGELFF. CDR3 DNA sequence: TGTGCCAGCAGTGAAAGGGAGACAGGGTATGGCGGGGAGCTGTTTTTT.

This chain uses TRBV12-3 or TRBV12-4 with TRBJ1-3; D not certain. Deletions cut 5 bases from V and 0 bases from J, with 17 bases between. The CDR3 has 17 amino acids. CDR3 DNA: TGTGCCAGCAGTCTAAGTGGGCCACGACACTCTGGAAACACCATATATTTT. Translating gives CASSLSGPRHSGNTIYF.

This clonotype turned up a few times. This rearrangement joins TRBV15 to TRBJ2-1; 11 bases are shared with TRBD2. The J segment lost 9 bases and the V segment lost 0 bases, leaving 10 bases of the junction unmatched. The CDR3 spans 17 residues. Germline lookup yields CDR1 LNHNV and CDR2 YYDKDF (reference sequence). CDR3 region: CATSREAVTSGVLEQFF. The CDR3 DNA reads as TGTGCCACCAGCAGAGAAGCAGTGACTAGCGGGGTTCTTGAGCAGTTCTTC.